This entry lists 30 T cell receptor beta chains sequenced from one sample in a study of shared clonotypes between healthy human individuals. Measured with immunoSEQ multiplex PCR; TCRdb has only the in-frame clones, and not every one. The sample includes 450,000 to 500,000 clones, 81% of them seen just once. Sequenced material: PBMCs. Every receptor here comes from a woman aged 35 to 49 in good health. Some clones in this sample may be carry-over from other donors' samples.

This clone was seen only once. The chain employs TRBV15 and TRBJ2-7; TRBD1 might be the D (5 bases). The CDR3 runs to 15 residues. V was cut by 0 bases and J by 1 base, with 10 bases left in between. Germline V lookup: CDR1 LNHNV, CDR2 YYDKDF (reference sequence). The CDR3 coding sequence is TGTGCCACCAGCAGAGATCCGGCAGGGTCCTACGAGCAGTACTTC. It specifies CATSRDPAGSYEQYF.

Worth noting for this clone: A read error is the likely source, as a far larger clone sits one nucleotide away. Different DNA sequences within this sample yield the same CDR3. This chain links TRBV30 with TRBJ1-4; 9 nucleotides align to TRBD1. The length of the CDR3 is 14 residues. CDR1 and CDR2 from the germline V gene are GTSNPN and SVGIG (reference sequence). For the CDR3, the DNA is TGTGCCCGGGAGGACCGGACAGGGGATGAAAAATTGTTTTTT. Translated: CAREDRTGDEKLFF.

This clone was seen a single time. J is TRBJ2-1 and V is TRBV29-1; D tentatively fits TRBD1 or TRBD2 (5 bases each). The V gene's germline CDR1 is SQVTM and CDR2 ANQGSEA. The V end lost 1 base, the J end lost 4 bases, and 14 bases lay between the germline ends. This CDR3 spans 15 amino acids. The CDR3 coding sequence is TGCAGCGTTGAAGGGGGACGGTCCCCTTACAATGAGCAGTTCTTC. This sequence encodes CSVEGGRSPYNEQFF.

This clone was detected a few times. Just one base apart from a much larger clone, this may be a read error. Distinct nucleotide sequences in the sample also encode this CDR3. The CDR3 bases are TGCGCCAGCAGCTTGATCGCTAACTATGGCTACACCTTC. Translated, it gives CASSLIANYGYTF. The rearrangement joins TRBV5-1 to TRBJ1-2; D unresolved. The CDR3 totals 13 residues. V was clipped by 1 base and J by 0 bases, with 4 bases between them. Germline CDR1 is SGHRS and CDR2 is YFSETQ.

This rearrangement joins TRBV5-4 to TRBJ2-3, with 7 bases aligning to TRBD2. The germline gives CDR1 SGHNT, CDR2 YYREEE (reference sequence). Unmatched junction bases numbered 12, after V lost 0 bases and J lost 2 bases. The CDR3 consists of 18 residues. The DNA for the CDR3 is TGTGCCAGCAGCTTGGGACTAGCAGTCTCCGGCAACACAGATACGCAGTATTTT. Protein product: CASSLGLAVSGNTDTQYF.

The table lists this clone with a count of one. The chain couples TRBV19 to TRBJ2-1; TRBD1 aligns across 7 bases. The CDR3 runs 14 residues. V lost 6 bases, J lost 7 bases, and 9 bases stayed unmatched. The germline V gene encodes CDR1 LNHDA and CDR2 SQIVND (reference sequence). The CDR3 DNA reads TGTGCCAGTAGGGGACAGTGCCCCCAGAATGAGCAGTTCTTC. Its translation is CASRGQCPQNEQFF.

This clone was observed a single time. This sequence joins TRBV10-3 and TRBJ2-7; 7 bases agree with TRBD1. The V gene's germline CDR1 is ENHRY and CDR2 SYGVKD. The trim removed 3 bases at V and 4 bases at J, leaving 12 bases unmatched. This CDR3 spans 16 amino acids. As DNA, the CDR3 is TGTGCCATCAGTGACTGGACAGGCCCAAGGAGTTACGAGCAGTACTTC. This codes for CAISDWTGPRSYEQYF.

The rearrangement joins TRBV25-1 to TRBJ2-7; TRBD2 matches at 7 bases. Germline loops: CDR1 MGHDK, CDR2 SYGVNS. Trimming took 4 bases from V and 3 from J; bases not matched to a gene: 6. The CDR3 extends over 14 amino acids. The DNA of the CDR3 is TGTGCCAGCAGTGGACGGGACTACCTCTACGAGCAGTACTTC. Encoded protein: CASSGRDYLYEQYF.

The chain joins TRBV27 to TRBJ2-1; 10 bases are shared with TRBD2. V shed 6 bases and J 6 bases; nucleotides not matched to a gene: 8. The CDR3 totals 15 residues. Germline assignment: CDR1 MNHEY and CDR2 SMNVEV (reference sequence). The CDR3 coding sequence is TGTGCCAGCAGGGAAGCGGGAGGGCCGTCCAATGAGCAGTTCTTC. Protein: CASREAGGPSNEQFF.

The genes are TRBV5-1 and TRBJ1-1; D remains ambiguous. V lost 4 bases, J lost 2 bases, and 15 bases lay in between. Per germline, CDR1 SGHRS and CDR2 YFSETQ. The CDR3 contains 15 residues. CDR3 nucleotides: TGCGCCAGCAGCCCCCGGGGTCAGCCTAACACTGAAGCTTTCTTT. Translated, it gives CASSPRGQPNTEAFF.

This clone turned up a few times. The chain is built from TRBV4-3 and TRBJ1-2, with D possibly matching TRBD1 (6 bases). This CDR3 has 15 residues. Trimming stripped 1 base from V and 7 bases from J, with 16 bases between. From germline, CDR1 is LGHNA and CDR2 YSLEER. The CDR3 DNA sequence: TGCGCCAGCAGCCAAGTCGGCGGGGGGGCGCGTGGCTACACCTTC. The encoded protein is CASSQVGGGARGYTF.

DNA of the CDR3: TGTGCCAGCAGAGCATTACCCGGCCGGGCTTTCTTT. Translation gives CASRALPGRAFF. The rearrangement links TRBV10-3 to TRBJ1-1; D uncertain. Between the trimmed V and J ends, which lost 10 bases and 11 bases, there was a span of 20 bases. In germline, CDR1 is ENHRY, CDR2 SYGVKD. This CDR3 has 12 amino acids.

As to this clone: At one boundary the junction diverges from the germline segment, which might be a read error. The V gene is TRBV7-4, the J gene TRBJ2-1; D remains ambiguous. CDR1 and CDR2 from the germline V gene are SGHVT and SQSDAQ. The CDR3 loop spans 15 amino acids. CDR3 loop: CASNLNPAGRDEQFF. The CDR3 DNA reads TGTGCCAGCAACTTAAATCCGGCAGGTCGGGATGAGCAGTTCTTC.

With respect to this clone: This likely reflects a read error, since a far larger clone is one base away. The rearrangement uses TRBV5-4 and TRBJ2-7, with D hard to call. Trimming pared 0 bases from V and 6 bases from J, leaving 13 bases between. Germline values: CDR1 SGHNT, CDR2 YYREEE (reference sequence). There are 14 residues in the CDR3. For the CDR3, the DNA is TGTGCCAGCAGCTTGGGGAAATGGAAGGGCGAGCAGTACTTC. Translating gives CASSLGKWKGEQYF.

Notes on this clone: The likely explanation is a read error, given a far larger clone one base away. CDR3 coding DNA: TGTGTCAGCAGTTTTATAGGGGGCAAGAGCAATCAGCCCCAGCATTTT. Residues: CVSSFIGGKSNQPQHF. This sequence joins TRBV28 and TRBJ1-5, with 7 nucleotides matching TRBD1. There are 16 residues in the CDR3. In germline, CDR1 is MDHEN, CDR2 SYDVKM.

The genes are TRBV5-4 and TRBJ2-1; TRBD1 or TRBD2 may be the D gene (5 bases each). Germline assignment: CDR1 SGHNT and CDR2 YYREEE (reference sequence). Trimming left V 4 bases short and J 7 bases short, with 18 bases between. This CDR3 comprises 15 residues. The CDR3 coding sequence is TGTGCCAGCAGCCCGGGAACAGGCGCGTGGAATGAGCAGTTCTTC. It translates to CASSPGTGAWNEQFF.

This clone has just one count. This chain connects TRBV28 to TRBJ2-1; tentative D call: TRBD1 (6 bases). Looked up from germline, CDR1 is MDHEN and CDR2 is SYDVKM. This CDR3 has 17 residues. V lost 3 bases, J lost 4 bases, and 19 bases lay in between. The CDR3 loop reads CASSLPQDRLVYNEQFF. In DNA, the CDR3 is TGTGCCAGCAGTTTGCCCCAAGACAGGCTTGTTTACAATGAGCAGTTCTTC.

This clone was seen more than once but under ten times. This sequence may be a read error, since a much larger clone differs from it by one base. Other nucleotide sequences from this sample produce the same CDR3. The CDR3 DNA reads TGTGCCAGCAGTGTGCGTAGGGTAGCGGGAGAGGATGAGCAGTTCTTC. Translated: CASSVRRVAGEDEQFF. The V call is TRBV9, the J call TRBJ2-1, with TRBD2 matching 9 bases. Germline-derived CDR1 and CDR2 are SGDLS and YYNGEE. CDR3 length: 16 amino acids. V shed 5 bases, J shed 8 bases, and the junction held 14 bases outside the gene matches.

The chain joins TRBV11-1 to TRBJ2-3; 7 bases agree with TRBD2. J was trimmed by 1 base and V by 4 bases; bases with no gene match: 5. CDR1 is SGHAT and CDR2 is FQDESV in the germline V gene (reference sequence). The CDR3 length is 15 residues. CDR3 region: CASSYSGLGTDTQYF. CDR3 nucleotide sequence: TGTGCCAGCAGCTATAGCGGGCTAGGCACAGATACGCAGTATTTT.

As for this clone: A far larger clone is just one base off, so this is likely a read error. The chain is built from TRBV27 and TRBJ1-5, with 9 bases fitting TRBD1. Germline CDR1 reads MNHEY; CDR2 reads SMNVEV (reference sequence). This CDR3 contains 15 residues. The V segment lost 9 bases and the J segment 7 bases; nucleotides outside the gene matches: 13. CDR3 protein: CARWGDREACQPQHF. The CDR3 region has the DNA TGTGCCAGGTGGGGGGACAGGGAGGCATGCCAGCCCCAGCATTTT.

Note on this clone: With a far larger clone one base away, a read error is the likely cause. The sample contains more than one DNA sequence encoding this CDR3. J is TRBJ2-4 and V is TRBV11-2, with 8 bases fitting TRBD1. This CDR3 is built from 15 residues. Germline V gene lookup returns CDR1 SGHAT and CDR2 FQNNGV. CDR3 DNA: TGTGCCAGTAGCTTAAGCAGGGGGCGTGGAAACATTCAGTACTTC. The encoded protein is CASSLSRGRGNIQYF.

V and J are TRBV6-1 and TRBJ2-7; the match to TRBD1 covers 10 bases. The CDR3 has 16 amino acids. V lost 1 base to trimming and J lost 1 base; unmatched junction nucleotides: 4. Germline assignment: CDR1 MNHNS and CDR2 SASEGT. The CDR3 DNA reads TGTGCCAGCAGTGAAGTCCCGGGACAGGGGTCCTACGAGCAGTACTTC. Residues: CASSEVPGQGSYEQYF.

This clone was observed at least ten times. This CDR3 is also generated by other DNA sequences in the sample. The genes are TRBV5-1 and TRBJ1-2; D gene uncertain. This CDR3 is built from 12 residues. The ends were cut back, 1 base at V and 3 bases at J, with 4 bases in the middle. Germline loops: CDR1 SGHRS, CDR2 YFSETQ. The CDR3 DNA reads as TGCGCCAGCAGCTTGAATGACTATGGCTACACCTTC. Protein: CASSLNDYGYTF.

This rearrangement joins TRBV7-3 to TRBJ2-3; D remains ambiguous. The CDR3 is made up of 15 amino acids. V shed 3 bases and J shed 3 bases, with 13 bases lying between them. Germline CDR1 reads SGHTA; CDR2 reads FQGTGA. The CDR3 protein is CASSLSTTGTDTQYF. The CDR3 DNA reads as TGTGCCAGCAGCTTGAGTACGACCGGAACAGATACGCAGTATTTT.

The chain links TRBV7-1 to TRBJ2-6; possibly TRBD1 for D (5 bases). TRBV7-1 is noted as an ORF with a role that remains uncertain. Deletions cut 5 bases from V and 5 bases from J, with 19 bases between. The CDR3 extends over 17 amino acids. CDR3 DNA sequence: TGTGCCAGCAGCGGGGAATCAGGACAAAGTCGGGCCAACGTCCTGACTTTC. This encodes CASSGESGQSRANVLTF.

The chain has TRBV19 and TRBJ1-4, with 7 bases that match TRBD1. V lost 7 bases and J lost 5; bases outside the gene matches: 7. The CDR3 has 14 amino acids. Looked up from germline, CDR1 is LNHDA and CDR2 is SQIVND (reference sequence). The CDR3 loop reads CASTVTGTNEKLFF. The CDR3, as DNA: TGTGCCAGTACCGTGACAGGGACCAATGAAAAACTGTTTTTT.

The gene calls are TRBV4-2 and TRBJ1-4; weak D call: TRBD1 (6 bases). CDR3 size: 16 residues. The germline gives CDR1 LGHNA, CDR2 YNFKEQ. Trimming cost V 2 bases and J 2 bases, with 12 bases left between them. The CDR3 DNA is TGTGCCAGCAGCCAAACCGGAGGGGGGACTAATGAAAAACTGTTTTTT. This encodes CASSQTGGGTNEKLFF.

The chain couples TRBV27 to TRBJ2-7; 9 bases agree with TRBD2. Germline CDR1 is MNHEY and CDR2 is SMNVEV (reference sequence). J gave up 6 bases and V 2 bases, and 17 bases lay outside the gene matches. The CDR3 spans 18 residues. CDR3 sequence: CASSLAPQVGGRAGEQYF. The CDR3 bases are TGTGCCAGCAGTTTAGCCCCTCAAGTCGGCGGGAGGGCTGGCGAGCAGTACTTC.

This clone is a singleton in its sample. The chain is built from TRBV27 and TRBJ2-1, with D tentatively TRBD1 or TRBD2 (6 bases each). CDR1 is MNHEY, CDR2 SMNVEV, per germline (reference sequence). V dropped 2 bases and J dropped 4 bases, with 12 bases sitting between them. The CDR3 has 15 residues. The CDR3 is CASSLRGDTYNEQFF. The CDR3 nucleotides are TGTGCCAGCAGTTTAAGGGGGGACACGTACAATGAGCAGTTCTTC.

This chain connects TRBV7-8 to TRBJ2-7; D call uncertain. The CDR3 extends over 14 amino acids. The V and J ends lost 5 bases and 0 bases respectively, with 11 bases between them. Germline loops: CDR1 SGHVS, CDR2 FQNEAQ. This chain's CDR3 is CASSLQTPSYEQYF. The CDR3 DNA reads TGTGCCAGCAGCCTCCAGACACCCTCCTACGAGCAGTACTTC.